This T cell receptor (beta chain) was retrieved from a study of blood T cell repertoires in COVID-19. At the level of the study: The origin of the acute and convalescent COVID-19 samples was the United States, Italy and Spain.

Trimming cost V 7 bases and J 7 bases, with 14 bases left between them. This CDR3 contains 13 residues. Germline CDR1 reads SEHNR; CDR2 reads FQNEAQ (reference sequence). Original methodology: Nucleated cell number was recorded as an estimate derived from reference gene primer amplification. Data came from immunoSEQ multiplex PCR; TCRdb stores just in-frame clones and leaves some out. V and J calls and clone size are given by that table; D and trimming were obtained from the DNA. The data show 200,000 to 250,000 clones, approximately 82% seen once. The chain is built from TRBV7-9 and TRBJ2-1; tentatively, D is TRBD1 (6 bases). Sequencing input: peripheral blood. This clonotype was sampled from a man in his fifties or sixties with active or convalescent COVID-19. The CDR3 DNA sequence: TGTGCCAGCAACCTACAGGGTTTGAATGAGCAGTTCTTC. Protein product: CASNLQGLNEQFF.